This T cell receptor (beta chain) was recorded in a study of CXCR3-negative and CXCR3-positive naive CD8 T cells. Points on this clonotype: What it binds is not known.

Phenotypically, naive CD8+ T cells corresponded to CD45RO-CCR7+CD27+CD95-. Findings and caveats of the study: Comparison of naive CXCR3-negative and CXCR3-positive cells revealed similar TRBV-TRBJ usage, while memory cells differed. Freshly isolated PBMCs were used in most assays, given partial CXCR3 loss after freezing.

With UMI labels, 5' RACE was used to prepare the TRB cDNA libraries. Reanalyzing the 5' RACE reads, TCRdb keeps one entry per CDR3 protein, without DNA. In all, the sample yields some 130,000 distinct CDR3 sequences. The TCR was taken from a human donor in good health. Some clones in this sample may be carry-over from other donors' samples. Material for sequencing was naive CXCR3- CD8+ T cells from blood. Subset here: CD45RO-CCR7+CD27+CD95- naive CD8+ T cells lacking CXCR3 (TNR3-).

The CDR3 here is CASSDEEDSYNEQFF. The chain links TRBV2 to TRBJ2-1. CDR1 is SNHLY and CDR2 is FYNNEI in the germline V gene. This CDR3 comprises 15 residues.